The present T cell receptor delta chain was sequenced within a study of delta chains in infants with herpesvirus infections. Overall study findings and caveats: No race- or environment-matched controls existed, and samples were few.

Gamma-chain- and delta-chain-specific primers converted PBMC RNA into TCR cDNA. TCRdb re-identified clones in the RT-PCR reads via CATT. The table lists around 1,500 delta-chain clones, around 20% of them singletons. The ends were cut back, 1 base at V and 1 base at J, with 12 bases in the middle. This CDR3 spans 15 amino acids. Germline V gives CDR1 GEAIGNYY, CDR2 EKD. By sample share, this clone is medium-sized (0.01 to 0.1%). Its specificity is unknown. The sample in question was peripheral blood, obtained at time point 2 of longitudinal follow-up. The chain is built from TRDV2 and TRDJ1; D possibly corresponds to TRDD3 (5 bases). The clonotype originates from a human donor who was a Ugandan infant, either HIV-exposed or HIV-unexposed (not recorded which). The CDR3 DNA reads TGTGCCTGTGACACTGGGGACCGGAGCACCGATAAACTCATCTTT. Translated: CACDTGDRSTDKLIF.